This T cell receptor beta chain was retrieved from a study of vaccination effects on CD4 cells after COVID-19. Assay used: immunoSEQ multiplex PCR; TCRdb lists only in-frame clones, some missing. The table records 25,000 to 35,000 clones, over 70% of them present only once. As regards this clone: Its target is unknown.

Antigen-specific CD4+ T cells expanded by the ViraFEST assay with viral peptide pools were then sequenced. Culture proceeded for roughly ten days, and CD4+ T cells were then isolated. Vaccine recipients had no previous SARS-CoV-2 infection; their nucleocapsid antibodies were negative. Trimming took off 1 base at V and 8 bases at J, with 2 bases between the two ends. The CDR3 runs 11 residues. Germline CDR1 reads KGHDR; CDR2 reads SFDVKD. The sequence was collected from a human donor who received a COVID-19 vaccine. The chain employs TRBV24-1 and TRBJ2-1; no clear D gene. This sample comprised CD4+ T cells from PBMCs cultured with SARS-CoV-2 spike peptides, obtained before COVID-19 vaccination. The CDR3 region is CATSDFDEQFF. The CDR3 nucleotides are TGTGCCACCAGTGATTTCGATGAGCAGTTCTTC.